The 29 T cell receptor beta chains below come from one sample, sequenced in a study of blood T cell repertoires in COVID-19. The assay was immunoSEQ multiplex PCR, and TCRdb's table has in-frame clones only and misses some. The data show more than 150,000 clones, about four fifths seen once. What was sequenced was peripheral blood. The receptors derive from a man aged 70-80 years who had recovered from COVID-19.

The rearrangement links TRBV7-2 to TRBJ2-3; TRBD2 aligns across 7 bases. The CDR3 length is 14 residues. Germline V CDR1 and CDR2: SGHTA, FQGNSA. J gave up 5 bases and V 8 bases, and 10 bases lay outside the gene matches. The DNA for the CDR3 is TGTGCCAGCTCGCGGGCGGGAGCAAAAGATACGCAGTATTTT. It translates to CASSRAGAKDTQYF.

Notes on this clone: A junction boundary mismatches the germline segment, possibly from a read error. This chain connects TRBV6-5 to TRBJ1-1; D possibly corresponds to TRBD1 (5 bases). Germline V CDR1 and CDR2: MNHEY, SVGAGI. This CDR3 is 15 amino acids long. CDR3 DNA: TGTGCCAGCAGTTACTCTCCGGACATCTACACTGAAGCTTGCTTT. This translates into CASSYSPDIYTEACF.

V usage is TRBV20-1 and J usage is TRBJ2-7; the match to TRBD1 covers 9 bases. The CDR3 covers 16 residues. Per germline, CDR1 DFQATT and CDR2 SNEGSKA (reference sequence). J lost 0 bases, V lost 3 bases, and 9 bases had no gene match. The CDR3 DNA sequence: TGCAGTGCTAGTGACCTTTTGGGACAGGGCTCCTACGAGCAGTACTTC. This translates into CSASDLLGQGSYEQYF.

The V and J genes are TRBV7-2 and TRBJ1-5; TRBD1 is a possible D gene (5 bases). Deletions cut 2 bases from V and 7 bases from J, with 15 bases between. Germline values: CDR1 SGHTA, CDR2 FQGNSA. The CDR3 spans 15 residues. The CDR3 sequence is CASSLSTGEGQPQHF. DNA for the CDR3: TGTGCCAGCAGCTTATCGACCGGGGAGGGGCAGCCCCAGCATTTT.

The CDR3 bases are TGTGCCACCTCTAGCGGGAGCATGGTCGGGGAGCTGTTTTTT. It yields the protein CATSSGSMVGELFF. This chain joins TRBV28 and TRBJ2-2, with TRBD2 matching 10 bases. V lost 10 bases, J lost 7 bases, and 9 bases stayed unmatched. Germline V gene data show CDR1 as MDHEN and CDR2 as SYDVKM. The CDR3 runs 14 residues.

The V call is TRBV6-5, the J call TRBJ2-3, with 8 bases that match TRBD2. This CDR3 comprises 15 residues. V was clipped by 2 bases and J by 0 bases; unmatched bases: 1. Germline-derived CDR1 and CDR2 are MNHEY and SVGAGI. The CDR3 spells CASSYAGGSTDTQYF. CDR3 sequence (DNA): TGTGCCAGCAGTTACGCGGGAGGTAGCACAGATACGCAGTATTTT.

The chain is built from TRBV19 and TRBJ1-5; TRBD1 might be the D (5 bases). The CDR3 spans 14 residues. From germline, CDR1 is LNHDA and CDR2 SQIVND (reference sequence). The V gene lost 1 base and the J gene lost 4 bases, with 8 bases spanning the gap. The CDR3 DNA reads TGTGCCAGTAGTATAGGAGCAGGGAATCAGCCCCAGCATTTT. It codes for CASSIGAGNQPQHF.

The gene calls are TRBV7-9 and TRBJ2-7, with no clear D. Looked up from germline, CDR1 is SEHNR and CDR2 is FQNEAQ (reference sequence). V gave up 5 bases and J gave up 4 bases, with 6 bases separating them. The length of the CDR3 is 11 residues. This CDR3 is CASSTTYEQYF. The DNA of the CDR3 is TGTGCCAGCAGCACCACTTACGAGCAGTACTTC.

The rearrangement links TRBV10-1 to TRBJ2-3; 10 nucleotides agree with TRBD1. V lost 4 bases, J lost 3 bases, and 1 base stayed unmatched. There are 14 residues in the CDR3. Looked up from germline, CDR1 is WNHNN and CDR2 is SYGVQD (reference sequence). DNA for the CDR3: TGCGCCAGCAGTGGGGGACAGGGGACAGATACGCAGTATTTT. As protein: CASSGGQGTDTQYF.

DNA for the CDR3: TGTGCCAGCAGCTTATCTAGCGGGAGCAGAGAGACCCAGTACTTC. This gives the protein CASSLSSGSRETQYF. This chain uses TRBV7-9 with TRBJ2-5; 10 bases match TRBD2. CDR3 length equals 15 residues. The ends lost 2 bases at V and 4 bases at J; junction bases unmatched: 4. Germline CDR1 and CDR2: SEHNR and FQNEAQ (reference sequence).

The CDR3 sequence is CASSSPGQGTYEQYF. In DNA form, the CDR3 reads TGTGCCAGCAGCTCCCCGGGACAGGGAACCTACGAGCAGTACTTC. V usage is TRBV7-2 and J usage is TRBJ2-7; the match to TRBD1 covers 9 bases. The CDR3 contains 15 residues. The germline V gene encodes CDR1 SGHTA and CDR2 FQGNSA. V lost 4 bases and J lost 2; bases outside the gene matches: 6.

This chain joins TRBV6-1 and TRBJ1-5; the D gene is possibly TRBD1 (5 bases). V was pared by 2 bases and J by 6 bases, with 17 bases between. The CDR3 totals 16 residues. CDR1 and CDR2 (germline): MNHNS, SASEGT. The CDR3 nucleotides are TGTGCCAGCAGTGAAATGGGGCGGGGGGTCGGTCAGCCCCAGCATTTT. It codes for CASSEMGRGVGQPQHF.

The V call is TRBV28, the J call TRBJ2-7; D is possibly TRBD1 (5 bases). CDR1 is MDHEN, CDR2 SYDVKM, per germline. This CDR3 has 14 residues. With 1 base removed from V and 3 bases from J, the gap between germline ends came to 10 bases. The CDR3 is CASSLSGSFYEQYF. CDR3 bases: TGTGCCAGCAGTTTATCAGGGTCGTTCTACGAGCAGTACTTC.

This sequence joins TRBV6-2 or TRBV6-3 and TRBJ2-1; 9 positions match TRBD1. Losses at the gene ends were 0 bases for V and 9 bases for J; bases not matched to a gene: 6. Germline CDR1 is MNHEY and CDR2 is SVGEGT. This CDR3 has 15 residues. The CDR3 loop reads CASSYSRTGVVEQFF. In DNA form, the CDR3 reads TGTGCCAGCAGTTACTCAAGGACAGGGGTTGTTGAGCAGTTCTTC.

As DNA, the CDR3 is TGTGCCAGCAGCGACCCTGGGGGTGCGACAGGCTCCGATCGGAGCTATGGCTACACCTTC. Translation gives CASSDPGGATGSDRSYGYTF. This chain joins TRBV5-4 and TRBJ1-2; tentative D call: TRBD1 (6 bases). The CDR3 loop spans 20 amino acids. V was pared by 4 bases and J by 4 bases, with 32 bases between. Germline lookup yields CDR1 SGHNT and CDR2 YYREEE (reference sequence).

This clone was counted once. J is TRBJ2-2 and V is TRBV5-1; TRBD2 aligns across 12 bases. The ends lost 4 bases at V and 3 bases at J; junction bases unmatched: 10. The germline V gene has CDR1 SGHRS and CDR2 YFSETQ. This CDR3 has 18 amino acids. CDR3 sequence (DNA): TGCGCCAGCAGCCCAAAACCTCTAGCGGGAGGGCACACCGGGGAGCTGTTTTTT. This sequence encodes CASSPKPLAGGHTGELFF.

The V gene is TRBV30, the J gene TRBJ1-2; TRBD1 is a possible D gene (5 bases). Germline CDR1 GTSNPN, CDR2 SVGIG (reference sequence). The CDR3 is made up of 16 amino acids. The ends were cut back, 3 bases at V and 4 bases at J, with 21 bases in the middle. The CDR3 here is CAWRGGDFRVPYGYTF. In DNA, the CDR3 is TGTGCCTGGAGGGGAGGGGACTTTAGGGTCCCCTATGGCTACACCTTC.

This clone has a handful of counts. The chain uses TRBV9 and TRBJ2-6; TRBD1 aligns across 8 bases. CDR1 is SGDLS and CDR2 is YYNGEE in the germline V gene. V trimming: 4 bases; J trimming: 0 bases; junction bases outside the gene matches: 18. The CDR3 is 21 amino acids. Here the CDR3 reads CASSPRGRGLKNFSGANVLTF. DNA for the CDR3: TGTGCCAGCAGCCCTCGTGGCAGGGGGCTAAAAAATTTCTCTGGGGCCAACGTCCTGACTTTC.

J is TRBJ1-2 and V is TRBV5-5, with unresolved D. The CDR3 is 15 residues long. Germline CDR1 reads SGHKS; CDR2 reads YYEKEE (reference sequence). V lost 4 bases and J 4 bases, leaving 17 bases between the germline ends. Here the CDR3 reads CASSPKEGRSYGYTF. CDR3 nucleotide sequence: TGTGCCAGCAGCCCCAAGGAGGGCAGAAGCTATGGCTACACCTTC.

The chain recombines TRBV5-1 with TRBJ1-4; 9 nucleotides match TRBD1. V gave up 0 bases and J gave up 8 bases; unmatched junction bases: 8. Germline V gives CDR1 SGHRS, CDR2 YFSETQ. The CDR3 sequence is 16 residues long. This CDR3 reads CASSLGTQGAGEKLFF. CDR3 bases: TGCGCCAGCAGCTTGGGGACACAGGGGGCCGGGGAAAAACTGTTTTTT. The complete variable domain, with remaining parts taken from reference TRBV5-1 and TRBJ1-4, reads KAGVTQTPRYLIKTRGQQVTLSCSPISGHRSVSWYQQTPGQGLQFLFEYFSETQRNKGNFPGRFSGRQFSNSRSEMNVSTLELGDSALYLCASSLGTQGAGEKLFFGSGTQLSVL.

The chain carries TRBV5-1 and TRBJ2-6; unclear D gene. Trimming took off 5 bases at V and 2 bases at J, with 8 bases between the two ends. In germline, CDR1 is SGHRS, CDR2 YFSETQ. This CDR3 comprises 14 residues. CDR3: CASSYSTGANVLTF. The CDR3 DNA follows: TGCGCCAGCAGTTACTCGACTGGGGCCAACGTCCTGACTTTC.

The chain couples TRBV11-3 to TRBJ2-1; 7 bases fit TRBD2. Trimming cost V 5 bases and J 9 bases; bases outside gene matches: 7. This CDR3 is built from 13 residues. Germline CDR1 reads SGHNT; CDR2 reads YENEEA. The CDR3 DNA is TGTGCCAGCAGCCCCGGGACTAAGGCTGAGCAGTTCTTC. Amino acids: CASSPGTKAEQFF.

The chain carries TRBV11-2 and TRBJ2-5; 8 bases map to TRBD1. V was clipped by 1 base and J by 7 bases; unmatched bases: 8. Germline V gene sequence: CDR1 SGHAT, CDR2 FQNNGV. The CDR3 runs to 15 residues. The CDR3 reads CASSLAGTGRPTQYF. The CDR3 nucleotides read TGTGCCAGCAGCTTAGCTGGGACAGGCCGGCCGACCCAGTACTTC.

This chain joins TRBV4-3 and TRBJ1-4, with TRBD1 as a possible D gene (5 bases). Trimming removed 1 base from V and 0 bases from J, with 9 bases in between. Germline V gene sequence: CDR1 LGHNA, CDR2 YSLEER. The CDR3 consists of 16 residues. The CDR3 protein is CASSQAGSTTNEKLFF. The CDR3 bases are TGCGCCAGCAGCCAAGCAGGGTCTACAACTAATGAAAAACTGTTTTTT.

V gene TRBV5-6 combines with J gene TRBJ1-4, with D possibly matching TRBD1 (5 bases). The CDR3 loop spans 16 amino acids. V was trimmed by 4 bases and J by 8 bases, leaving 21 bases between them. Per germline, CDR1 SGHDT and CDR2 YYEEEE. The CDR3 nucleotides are TGTGCCAGCAGCATTCGGACAAACCGAGTCGGCGAAAAACTGTTTTTT. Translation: CASSIRTNRVGEKLFF.

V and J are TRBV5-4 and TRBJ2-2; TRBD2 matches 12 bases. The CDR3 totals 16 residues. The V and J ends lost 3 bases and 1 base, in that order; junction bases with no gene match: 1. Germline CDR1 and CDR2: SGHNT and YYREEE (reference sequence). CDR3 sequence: CASSSGLAGNTGELFF. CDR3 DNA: TGTGCCAGCAGCTCGGGACTAGCGGGGAACACCGGGGAGCTGTTTTTT.

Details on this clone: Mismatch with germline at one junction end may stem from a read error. The CDR3, as DNA: TGCAGTGCTAGAGCTACCGGGACAGGGGTGTTT. Protein: CSARATGTGVF. The rearrangement joins TRBV20-1 to TRBJ1-4; 10 nucleotides align to TRBD1. This CDR3 region has 11 residues. Germline values: CDR1 DFQATT, CDR2 SNEGSKA (reference sequence).

Here the CDR3 reads CASSPVGGTYEQYF. The CDR3 region has the DNA TGTGCCAGCTCACCGGTGGGGGGAACCTACGAGCAGTACTTC. The V call is TRBV18, the J call TRBJ2-7; D is possibly TRBD2 (6 bases). Between the trimmed V and J ends, which lost 3 bases and 2 bases, there was a span of 11 bases. The germline CDR1 and CDR2 sequences are KGHSH and LQKENI. The CDR3 sequence is 14 residues long.

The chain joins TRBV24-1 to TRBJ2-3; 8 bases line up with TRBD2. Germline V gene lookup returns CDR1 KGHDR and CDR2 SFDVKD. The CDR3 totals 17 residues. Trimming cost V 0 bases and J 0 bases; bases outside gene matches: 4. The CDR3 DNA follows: TGTGCCACCAGTGATTTGCTTTCTAGCGGGAGCACAGATACGCAGTATTTT. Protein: CATSDLLSSGSTDTQYF.